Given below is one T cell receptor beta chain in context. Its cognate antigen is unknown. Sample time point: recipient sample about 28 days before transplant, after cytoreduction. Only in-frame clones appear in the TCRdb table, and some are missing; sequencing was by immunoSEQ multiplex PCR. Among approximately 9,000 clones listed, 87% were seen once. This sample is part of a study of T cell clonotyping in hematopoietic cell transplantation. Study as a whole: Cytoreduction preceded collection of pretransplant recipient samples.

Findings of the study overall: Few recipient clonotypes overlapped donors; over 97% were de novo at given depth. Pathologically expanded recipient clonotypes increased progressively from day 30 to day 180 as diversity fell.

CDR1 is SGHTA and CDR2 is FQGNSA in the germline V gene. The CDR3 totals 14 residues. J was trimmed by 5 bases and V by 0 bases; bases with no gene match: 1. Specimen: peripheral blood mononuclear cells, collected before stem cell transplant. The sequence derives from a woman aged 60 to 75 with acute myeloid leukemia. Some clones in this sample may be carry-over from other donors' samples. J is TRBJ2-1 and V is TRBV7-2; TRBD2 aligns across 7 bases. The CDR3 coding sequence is TGTGCCAGCAGCTTAGCGCGGGAGAACAATGAGCAGTTCTTC. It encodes CASSLARENNEQFF.